The 8 T cell receptor beta chains listed next were all sequenced from one sample in a study of cytomegalovirus exposure and HLA in healthy donors. PCR involved 60 Vbeta and 13 Jbeta primers. Data came from immunoSEQ multiplex PCR; TCRdb stores just in-frame clones and leaves some out. The sample carries about 110,000 clones, 80% to 85% recorded once. The sequenced material came from PBMCs. The receptors were gathered from a man under 40 in good health and CMV-seropositive.

The chain employs TRBV5-1 and TRBJ2-7; D remains ambiguous. The CDR3 totals 14 residues. Trimming took 3 bases from V and 6 from J, leaving 16 bases between them. Germline CDR1 reads SGHRS; CDR2 reads YFSETQ. Here the CDR3 DNA reads TGCGCCAGCAGCTCCCCTACCCTATGGGCCGAGCAGTACTTC. Translated, it gives CASSSPTLWAEQYF.

The J gene is TRBJ1-2, the V gene TRBV5-1; TRBD1 might be the D (5 bases). Trimming removed 4 bases at V and 3 bases at J, with 10 bases between. This CDR3 comprises 13 residues. The V gene's germline CDR1 is SGHRS and CDR2 YFSETQ. CDR3 region: CASSPSGDYGYTF. CDR3 in DNA: TGCGCCAGCAGCCCCTCGGGGGACTATGGCTACACCTTC.

This clone was recorded once. The CDR3 loop is CASSLVVSSGTGELFF. The CDR3 DNA follows: TGTGCCAGCAGCTTGGTAGTGAGTAGCGGGACCGGGGAGCTGTTTTTT. This chain uses TRBV5-4 with TRBJ2-2, with 7 bases matching TRBD2. The junction had 7 bases not matched to a gene; V was cut back by 0 bases and J by 5 bases. This CDR3 region has 16 residues. Germline lookup yields CDR1 SGHNT and CDR2 YYREEE (reference sequence).

J is TRBJ1-2 and V is TRBV5-4; D is ambiguous. The germline V gene has CDR1 SGHNT and CDR2 YYREEE (reference sequence). V was cut by 2 bases and J by 7 bases, with 15 bases left in between. CDR3 length: 14 amino acids. DNA of the CDR3: TGTGCCAGCAGCTTTGGGCAGGAGGTGGGTGGCTACACCTTC. Protein product: CASSFGQEVGGYTF.

The chain joins TRBV5-1 to TRBJ2-7; D is ambiguous. The germline gives CDR1 SGHRS, CDR2 YFSETQ. Trimming removed 4 bases at V and 3 bases at J, with 14 bases between. CDR3 size: 14 residues. The CDR3, as DNA: TGCGCCAGCAGCGAAGGCCAAGCAGGCTACGAGCAGTACGTC. It encodes CASSEGQAGYEQYV.

The genes are TRBV7-9 and TRBJ1-1, with a possible D match to TRBD1 (5 bases). V lost 3 bases, J lost 0 bases, and 8 bases lay in between. The germline CDR1 and CDR2 sequences are SEHNR and FQNEAQ (reference sequence). The CDR3 extends over 14 amino acids. CDR3 region: CASSLTTVNTEAFF. The CDR3 nucleotides read TGTGCCAGCAGCTTGACGACAGTGAACACTGAAGCTTTCTTT.

The rearrangement uses TRBV13 and TRBJ2-1; D perhaps matches TRBD2 (5 bases). In germline, CDR1 is PRHDT, CDR2 FYEKMQ (reference sequence). The CDR3 has 18 residues. V was shortened by 8 bases and J by 4 bases, with 27 bases between the two germline ends. The CDR3 is CASSDISTGRPKYNEQFF. CDR3 coding DNA: TGTGCCAGCTCTGACATCTCGACGGGGAGACCGAAATACAATGAGCAGTTCTTC.

The rearrangement joins TRBV5-1 to TRBJ1-1; weak D call: TRBD1 (5 bases). Germline lookup yields CDR1 SGHRS and CDR2 YFSETQ. The V gene lost 5 bases and the J gene lost 1 base, with 18 bases spanning the gap. This CDR3 has 16 amino acids. The CDR3 nucleotides read TGCGCCAGCAGGCCGACAGCAGGGTGGGGGAACACTGAAGCTTTCTTT. It yields the protein CASRPTAGWGNTEAFF.